This TCR beta chain was documented in a study of cytomegalovirus exposure and HLA in healthy donors. Regarding the study as a whole: The listing of 150 to 200 TCR beta chains classed them as cytomegalovirus-associated.

Germline V lookup: CDR1 MNHEY, CDR2 SMNVEV (reference sequence). CDR3 size: 16 residues. The V and J ends lost 4 bases and 7 bases respectively, with 20 bases between them. PCR employed 60 Vbeta and 13 Jbeta primers. Assay: immunoSEQ multiplex PCR; the TCRdb copy retains only in-frame clones and omits some. This table holds about 73,000 clones, roughly 71% found once. On this clone: Its antigen is still unknown.

This sequence originates from a man aged 70 or older in good health and CMV-seronegative. What was sequenced was PBMCs. The chain uses TRBV27 and TRBJ2-1, with D perhaps TRBD2 (6 bases). Here the CDR3 DNA reads TGTGCCAGCAGTTCCCCCCTTCGGCTAGCGCCTAATGAGCAGTTCTTC. It translates to CASSSPLRLAPNEQFF.